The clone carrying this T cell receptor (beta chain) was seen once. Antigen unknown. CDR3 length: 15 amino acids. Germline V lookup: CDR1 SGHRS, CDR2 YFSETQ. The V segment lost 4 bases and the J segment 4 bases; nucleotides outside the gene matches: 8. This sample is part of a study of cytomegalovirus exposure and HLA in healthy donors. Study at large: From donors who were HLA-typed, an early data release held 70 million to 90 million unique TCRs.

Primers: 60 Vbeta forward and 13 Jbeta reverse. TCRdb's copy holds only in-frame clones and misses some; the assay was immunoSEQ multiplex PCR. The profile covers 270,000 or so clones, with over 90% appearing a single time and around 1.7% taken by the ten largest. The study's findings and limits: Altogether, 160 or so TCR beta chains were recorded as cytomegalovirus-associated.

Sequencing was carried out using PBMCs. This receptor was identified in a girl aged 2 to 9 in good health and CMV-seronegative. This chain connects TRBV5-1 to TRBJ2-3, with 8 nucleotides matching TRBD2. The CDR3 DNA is TGCGCCAGCAGCATCAGCGGGGGTTTCTCAGATACGCAGTATTTT. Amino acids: CASSISGGFSDTQYF.